This T cell receptor (beta chain) was sequenced during a study of CD8 T cells in Susac syndrome. V was cut by 0 bases and J by 6 bases, with 7 bases left in between. Germline V gene data show CDR1 as SGHRS and CDR2 as YFSETQ. The CDR3 extends over 13 amino acids. Reverse transcription of about 0.5 to 1 ug RNA was carried out with random hexamers. The amplification used immunoSEQ multiplex PCR on TCR beta CDR3; it spanned 54 Vbeta and 13 Jbeta. TCRdb passed the immunoSEQ multiplex PCR reads through MiXCR, listing each CDR3 protein once. The sample holds under 200,000 distinct CDR3 sequences, approximately 96% seen once. Sequencing of TCR beta, carried out with a high-throughput approach, was applied to CD8+ and CD4+ T cells from the blood. Negative isolation was used for CD8+ and CD4+ T cells, and FACS enrichment was applied to TEMRA cells.

Sample: CD4+ T cells from PBMCs. The chain couples TRBV5-1 to TRBJ2-1; D perhaps matches TRBD2 (6 bases). The sequence was obtained from a human donor in good health. CDR3 in amino acids: CASSLGLVNEQFF. The CDR3 DNA is TGCGCCAGCAGCTTGGGACTAGTCAATGAGCAGTTCTTC.